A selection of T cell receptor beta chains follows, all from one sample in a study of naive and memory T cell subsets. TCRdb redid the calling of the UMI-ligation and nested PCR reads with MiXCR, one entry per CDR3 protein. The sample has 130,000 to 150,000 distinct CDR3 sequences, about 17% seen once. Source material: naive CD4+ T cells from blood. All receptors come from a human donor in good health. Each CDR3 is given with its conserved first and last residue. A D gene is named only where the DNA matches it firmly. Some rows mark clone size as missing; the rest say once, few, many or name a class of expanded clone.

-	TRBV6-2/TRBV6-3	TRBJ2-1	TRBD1	TGTGCCAGCAGTTACTCGATAATGGACAGGGTTTGCTACAATGAGCAGTTCTTC	CASSYSIMDRVCYNEQFF
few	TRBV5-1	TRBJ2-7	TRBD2	TGCGCCAGCAAGCGGGACTACCCCTCCTACGAGCAGTACTTC	CASKRDYPSYEQYF
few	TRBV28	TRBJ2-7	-	TGTGCCAGCAGTTTAGTCGATAGAACCTACGAGCAGTACTTC	CASSLVDRTYEQYF
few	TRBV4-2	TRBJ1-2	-	TGTGCCAGCAGCCAAGGCGAGGGGGGGGGTGGCTACACCTTC	CASSQGEGGGGYTF
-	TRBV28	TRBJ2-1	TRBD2	TGTGCCAGCAGTTGGACTAGCGGGATCAATGAGCAGTTCTTC	CASSWTSGINEQFF
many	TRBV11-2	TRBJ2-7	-	TGTGCCAGCAGCTTAGTTTCGGGGTCTCCCTACGAGCAGTACTTC	CASSLVSGSPYEQYF
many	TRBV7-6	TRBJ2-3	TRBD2	TGTGCCAGCAGCTTAGTAGCGGGAAGTGGAACAGATACGCAGTATTTT	CASSLVAGSGTDTQYF
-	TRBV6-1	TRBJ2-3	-	TGTGCCAGCAGTTACACCGGGGGAGATACGCAGTATTTT	CASSYTGGDTQYF
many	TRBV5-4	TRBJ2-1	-	TGTGCCAGCAGCTTGGTATCCGGGAATGAGCAGTTCTTC	CASSLVSGNEQFF
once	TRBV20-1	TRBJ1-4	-	TGCAGTGCGGAAACCACAACTAATGAAAAACTGTTTTTT	CSAETTTNEKLFF
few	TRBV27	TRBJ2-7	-	TGTGCCAGCAGTCCCTCCCCCAGGTTGCGCGGGAACTACGAGCAGTACTTC	CASSPSPRLRGNYEQYF
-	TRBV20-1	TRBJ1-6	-	TGCAGTGCTAGGGATTACAGGGAGATGGGTTCACCCCTCCACTTT	CSARDYREMGSPLHF
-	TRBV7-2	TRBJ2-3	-	TGTGCCAGCAGCTTAGGACTGCCACTCACAGATACGCAGTATTTT	CASSLGLPLTDTQYF
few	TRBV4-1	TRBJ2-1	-	TGCGCCAGCAGCTTACGCGCGGGACTCCCGAATAACAATGAGCAGTTCTTC	CASSLRAGLPNNNEQFF
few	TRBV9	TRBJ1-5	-	TGTGCCAGCAGCGTAGGGGACACACATCAGCCCCAGCATTTT	CASSVGDTHQPQHF
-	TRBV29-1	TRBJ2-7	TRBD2	TGCAGCGCCGGGACTAGCGGGAGGGCTGAGCAGTACTTC	CSAGTSGRAEQYF
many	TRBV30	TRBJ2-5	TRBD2	TGTGCCTGGAGTGTACTTAGAGGGACTAGCGGGAGGAGGGAGACCCAGTACTTC	CAWSVLRGTSGRRETQYF
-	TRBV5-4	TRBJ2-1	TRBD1	TGTGCCAGCAGCTCCTGGACAGGGGTGGTTCCTGAGCAGTTCTTC	CASSSWTGVVPEQFF
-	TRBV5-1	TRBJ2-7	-	TGCGCCAGCAGCTTGGATAGTGGTGGCAGTACCTACGAGCAGTACTTC	CASSLDSGGSTYEQYF
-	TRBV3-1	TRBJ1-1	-	TGTGCCAGCAGCCAGGACAGAAGGGGCACTGAAGCTTTCTTT	CASSQDRRGTEAFF
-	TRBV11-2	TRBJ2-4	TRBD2	TGTGCCAGCAGCTTAGCCCGTGGGAGGGACATTCAGTACTTC	CASSLARGRDIQYF
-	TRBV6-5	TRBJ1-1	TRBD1	TGTGCCAGCAGTCACAGTCCAGGGGGCATGAGCACTGAAGCTTTCTTT	CASSHSPGGMSTEAFF
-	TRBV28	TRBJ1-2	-	TGTGCCAGCAGCAACGCTATCAGGGAACTCCACTATGGCTACACCTTC	CASSNAIRELHYGYTF
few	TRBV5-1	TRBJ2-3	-	TGCGCCAGCAGCACCGGACTGGATACGCAGTATTTT	CASSTGLDTQYF
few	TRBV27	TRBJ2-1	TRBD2	TGTGCCAGCAGTCAAGAAGCGGGAGGGCCAATGAAGCAGTTCTTC	CASSQEAGGPMKQFF
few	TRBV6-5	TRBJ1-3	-	TGTGCCAGCAGTTATCAGGGGTTGGGAAACACCATATATTTT	CASSYQGLGNTIYF
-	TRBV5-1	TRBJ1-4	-	TGCGCCAGCAGCTTGGTGGGAAGAGATAATGAAAAACTGTTTTTT	CASSLVGRDNEKLFF
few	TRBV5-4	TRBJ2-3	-	TGTGCCAGCAGCCGACAGACCCCAGGGAGCACAGATACGCAGTATTTT	CASSRQTPGSTDTQYF
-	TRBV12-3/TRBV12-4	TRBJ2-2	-	TGTGCCAGTGACAAAAACACCGGGGAGCTGTTTTTT	CASDKNTGELFF
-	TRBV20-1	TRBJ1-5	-	TGCAGTGCGTCGCCAGGGCCCTTTAGCAATCAGCCCCAGCATTTT	CSASPGPFSNQPQHF
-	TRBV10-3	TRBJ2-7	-	TGTGCCATGGGGCGGGACCTCTCCTACGAGCAGTACTTC	CAMGRDLSYEQYF
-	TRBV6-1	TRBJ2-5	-	TGTGCCAGCAGTCCCCAGGGTGAGGCCCAGTACTTC	CASSPQGEAQYF
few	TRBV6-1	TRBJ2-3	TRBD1	TGTGCCAGCAGTGCGACAGGGCTCAGCACAGATACGCAGTATTTT	CASSATGLSTDTQYF
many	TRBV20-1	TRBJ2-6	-	TGCAGTGCCACAAGATCTGGGGCCAACGTCCTGACTTTC	CSATRSGANVLTF
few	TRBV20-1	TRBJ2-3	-	TGCAGTGCTGTGAAAACAGCAGCAGATACGCAGTATTTT	CSAVKTAADTQYF
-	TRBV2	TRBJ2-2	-	TGTGCCAGCAGTGAGGAGGGGGCGCGTACCGGGGAGCTGTTTTTT	CASSEEGARTGELFF
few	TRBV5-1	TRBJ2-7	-	TGCGCCAGCAGCTTGGTCTCAGGGCACGCCAGCTCCTACGAGCAGTACTTC	CASSLVSGHASSYEQYF
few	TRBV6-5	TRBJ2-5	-	TGTGCCAGCAGTTACACGGCGACCGCGGAGGAGACCCAGTACTTC	CASSYTATAEETQYF
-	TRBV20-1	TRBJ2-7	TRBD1	TGCAGTGCTAGGAGACAGGGGAACTACGAGCAGTACTTC	CSARRQGNYEQYF
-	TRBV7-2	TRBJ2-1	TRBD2	TGTGCCAGCAGCCCCATGCGGGAGGGGGGGGAGCAGTTCTTC	CASSPMREGGEQFF
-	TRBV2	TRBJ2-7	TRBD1	TGTGCCAGCAGTCTTCCGGGACAGGGGTACTACGAGCAGTACTTC	CASSLPGQGYYEQYF
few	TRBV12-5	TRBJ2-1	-	TGTGCTAGTGGTCCGAACGGCGTCACAGGCAGTTTCTTC	CASGPNGVTGSFF
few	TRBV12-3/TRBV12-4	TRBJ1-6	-	TGTGCCAGCACCCGGGAGGTTTCCTATAATTCACCCCTCCACTTT	CASTREVSYNSPLHF
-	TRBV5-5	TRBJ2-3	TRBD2	TGTGCCAGCAGCTATCCGTTAGCGGGAATCACAGATACGCAGTATTTT	CASSYPLAGITDTQYF
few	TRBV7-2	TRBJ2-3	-	TGTGCCAGCAGGGTCGGTTACCGCACAGATACGCAGTATTTT	CASRVGYRTDTQYF
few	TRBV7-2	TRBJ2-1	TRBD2	TGTGCCAGCAGTCGCCCTGGCCTAGCGGGAGGGAGGTCTGCGTACAATGAGCAGTTCTTC	CASSRPGLAGGRSAYNEQFF
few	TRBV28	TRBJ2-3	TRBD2	TGTGCCAGCAGTTTCGCGGGAGTGCGCGATACGCAGTATTTT	CASSFAGVRDTQYF
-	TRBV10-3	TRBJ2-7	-	TGTGCCACTCACTCCAAGTTATACGAGCAGTACTTC	CATHSKLYEQYF
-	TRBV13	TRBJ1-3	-	TGTGCCAGCAGCTTACGTCGGGTCTCTGGAAACACCATATATTTT	CASSLRRVSGNTIYF
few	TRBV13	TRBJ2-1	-	TGTGCCAGCAGCTTAGGTTTGAACCTCGCTATGAACTACAATGAGCAGTTCTTC	CASSLGLNLAMNYNEQFF
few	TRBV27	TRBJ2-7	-	TGTGCCAGCAGTAACCGATTCGGGGGCTCAGGGGAGCAGTACTTC	CASSNRFGGSGEQYF
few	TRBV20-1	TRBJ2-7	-	TGCAGTGCTAAGTCCCCACTTAGCGGAGCCTACGAGCAGTACTTC	CSAKSPLSGAYEQYF
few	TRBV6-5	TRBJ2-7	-	TGTGCCAGCAGTTACTCCTGGTCGTCAGGGTTCTCCTACGAGCAGTACTTC	CASSYSWSSGFSYEQYF
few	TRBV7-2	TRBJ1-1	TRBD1	TGTGCCAGCAGCTTCCACCCAGGACAGGGAAGTACTGAAGCTTTCTTT	CASSFHPGQGSTEAFF
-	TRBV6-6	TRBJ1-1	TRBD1	TGTGCCAGCAGTGACGACAGGGGGAGGATGTACACTGAAGCTTTCTTT	CASSDDRGRMYTEAFF
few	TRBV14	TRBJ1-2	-	TGTGCCAGCAGCCAAGAGTCGGGGTGGGGGCGCATCTATGGCTACACCTTC	CASSQESGWGRIYGYTF